These 12 T cell receptor beta chains came from one sample sequenced in a study of T cells in narcolepsy. TCRdb keeps only in-frame clones here, not all; method: immunoSEQ multiplex PCR. Found here are under 40,000 clones, approximately 84% of them singletons; the top ten hold over 1%. The sequenced sample was CD45RA- memory CD4+ T cells from PBMCs. The receptors derive from a human donor with narcolepsy.

The chain employs TRBV11-3 and TRBJ1-1, with 7 bases matching TRBD1. Germline V gives CDR1 SGHNT, CDR2 YENEEA. The CDR3 extends over 15 amino acids. J lost 1 base, V lost 5 bases, and 7 bases had no gene match. DNA for the CDR3: TGTGCCAGCAGCGCCGGGGGACAGACGAACACTGAAGCTTTCTTT. This codes for CASSAGGQTNTEAFF.

On this clone itself: An end of the junction does not agree with germline; a read error may underlie this. This rearrangement joins TRBV19 to TRBJ2-2, with 9 bases that match TRBD1. CDR1 is LNHDA, CDR2 SQIVND, per germline (reference sequence). This CDR3 contains 16 residues. The chain's CDR3 is CASSISTGGAGGELVF. CDR3 coding DNA: TGTGCCAGTAGTATTTCCACAGGGGGCGCGGGCGGGGAGCTGGTTTTT.

The chain combines TRBV18 with TRBJ1-6; D is unresolved. V lost 3 bases and J lost 1, with 7 bases in between. Per the germline V gene, CDR1 is KGHSH and CDR2 is LQKENI. The CDR3 totals 15 residues. This CDR3 reads CASSPEGSYNSPLHF. The CDR3 DNA reads TGTGCCAGCTCACCTGAGGGTTCCTATAATTCACCCCTCCACTTT.

The chain joins TRBV15 to TRBJ2-3; 8 bases fit TRBD1. V lost 0 bases, J lost 3 bases, and 5 bases stayed unmatched. CDR3 size: 16 residues. CDR1 is LNHNV and CDR2 is YYDKDF in the germline V gene (reference sequence). The chain's CDR3 is CATSRDSTGVTDTQYF. The CDR3 bases are TGTGCCACCAGCAGAGATTCGACAGGGGTTACAGATACGCAGTATTTT.

The chain carries TRBV7-2 and TRBJ2-5; D may be TRBD2 (5 bases). Trimming took 5 bases from V and 9 from J, leaving 22 bases between them. Germline V gene sequence: CDR1 SGHTA, CDR2 FQGNSA. The CDR3 has 15 amino acids. CDR3 in amino acids: CASSTVAGSPEAQYF. The CDR3 coding sequence is TGTGCCAGCAGCACGGTCGCGGGCTCACCGGAGGCCCAGTACTTC.

V gene TRBV6-5 combines with J gene TRBJ2-7; no clear D gene. Germline CDR1 reads MNHEY; CDR2 reads SVGAGI. Trimming removed 4 bases at V and 2 bases at J, with 15 bases between. This CDR3 region has 15 residues. CDR3 coding DNA: TGTGCCAGCAGTTCCCCGGCCGGGCGGACCTACGAGCAGTACTTC. Amino acid sequence: CASSSPAGRTYEQYF.

This chain joins TRBV30 and TRBJ1-4, with unresolved D. The germline CDR1 and CDR2 sequences are GTSNPN and SVGIG (reference sequence). The germline V and J ends were trimmed by 1 base and 10 bases, with 10 bases remaining between them. The CDR3 extends over 12 amino acids. CDR3 sequence reads: CAWSGGAGKLFF. CDR3 nucleotides: TGTGCCTGGAGTGGAGGAGCGGGAAAACTGTTTTTT.

The V gene is TRBV5-6, the J gene TRBJ1-1; D uncertain. The CDR3 loop spans 13 amino acids. Germline CDR1 reads SGHDT; CDR2 reads YYEEEE. The V end was cut by 4 bases, the J end by 10 bases, with 17 bases between. The CDR3 loop is CASSVDSLQGAFF. In DNA, the CDR3 is TGTGCCAGCAGCGTAGACTCCTTGCAAGGAGCTTTCTTT.

The CDR3 spells CAWSAGGSGEKLFF. CDR3 nucleotide sequence: TGTGCCTGGAGTGCAGGGGGCTCGGGTGAAAAACTGTTTTTT. The V and J genes are TRBV30 and TRBJ1-4; 8 bases are a match to TRBD1. The CDR3 is 14 amino acids. V shed 1 base and J 7 bases; nucleotides not matched to a gene: 5. Per the germline V gene, CDR1 is GTSNPN and CDR2 is SVGIG (reference sequence).

V usage is TRBV6-5 and J usage is TRBJ1-6, with D perhaps matching TRBD1 (5 bases). The ends were cut back, 7 bases at V and 7 bases at J, with 14 bases in the middle. The CDR3 covers 14 residues. Germline lookup yields CDR1 MNHEY and CDR2 SVGAGI. This CDR3 reads CASTHGDRNSPLHF. The CDR3 DNA reads as TGTGCCAGCACCCACGGGGACCGCAATTCACCCCTCCACTTT.

The CDR3 sequence: CASSIDTVNYGYTF. The CDR3 region has the DNA TGTGCCAGTAGTATAGATACCGTTAACTATGGCTACACCTTC. The chain carries TRBV19 and TRBJ1-2; D unclear. The length of the CDR3 is 14 residues. The V gene's germline CDR1 is LNHDA and CDR2 SQIVND (reference sequence). V was pared by 0 bases and J by 1 base, with 6 bases between.

V gene TRBV7-9 combines with J gene TRBJ2-7, with 7 bases lining up with TRBD1. V shed 4 bases, J shed 0 bases, and the junction held 6 bases outside the gene matches. The CDR3 is 15 residues long. Germline V gene data show CDR1 as SEHNR and CDR2 as FQNEAQ (reference sequence). The CDR3 is CASSSTGRSSYEQYF. The CDR3, as DNA: TGTGCCAGCAGCTCGACAGGGAGAAGCTCCTACGAGCAGTACTTC. Based on the CDR3 plus reference TRBV7-9 and TRBJ2-7, the full variable domain is DTGVSQNPRHKITKRGQNVTFRCDPISEHNRLYWYRQTLGQGPEFLTYFQNEAQLEKSRLLSDRFSAERPKGSFSTLEIQRTEQGDSAMYLCASSSTGRSSYEQYFGPGTRLTVT.